A selection of T cell receptor beta chains follows, all from one sample in a study of tumor-infiltrating lymphocytes in primary liver carcinoma. TCRdb used MiXCR to reprocess the multiplex PCR reads, holding one entry per CDR3 protein. This sample has roughly 200,000 distinct CDR3 sequences, with over 80% found just once. The sequenced sample consisted of tumor tissue from primary liver carcinoma. These receptors originate from a man in his forties with primary liver carcinoma and hepatitis B virus infection. CDR3s include the opening cysteine and the closing phenylalanine or tryptophan. D genes are given only for firm matches. Where a row states a size, it is once, few, many or the class of an expanded clone; other rows omit it.

abundance,d_gene,v_gene,j_gene,CDR3aa,CDR3nt
.,.,TRBV12-5,TRBJ2-7,CVSEGTGFYEYYF,TGTGTCAGTGAGGGGACCGGTTTCTACGAGTACTACTTC
once,TRBD2,TRBV11-1,TRBJ2-4,CASGFSETSGTKNIHYF,TGTGCCAGCGGCTTTTCCGAGACTAGCGGGACCAAAAACATTCACTACTTC
.,.,TRBV11-1,TRBJ2-7,CASSLGPAGESSYKQHF,TGTGCCAGCAGCTTAGGGCCGGCTGGTGAAAGCTCCTACAAGCAGCACTTC
.,TRBD1,TRBV11-2,TRBJ2-5,CASSRWTGPAETQHF,TGTGCCAGTAGTCGTTGGACAGGTCCCGCGGAGACCCAGCACTTC
.,.,TRBV6-1,TRBJ2-5,CSSSERERETQYF,TGTTCCAGCAGTGAAAGAGAACGAGAGACCCAGTACTTC
.,.,TRBV6-2/TRBV6-3,TRBJ1-5,CVNSYRAEQPQHF,TGTGTCAACAGTTACCGGGCCGAGCAGCCCCAGCATTTT
medium-sized,TRBD2,TRBV6-5,TRBJ2-1,CASSRLASNEQFF,TGTGCCAGCAGTAGACTAGCCTCCAATGAGCAGTTCTTC
many,TRBD2,TRBV5-1,TRBJ2-1,CASSSGLAAYNEQFF,TGCGCCAGCAGCTCGGGACTAGCGGCTTACAATGAGCAGTTCTTC
.,TRBD1,TRBV29-1,TRBJ1-2,CSVEKSQGGRGYGYTF,TGCAGCGTTGAAAAGAGTCAGGGGGGCAGGGGCTATGGCTACACCTTC
.,.,TRBV5-6,TRBJ2-2,CASSTLRENTGEPFF,TGTGCCAGCAGCACTCTACGAGAGAACACCGGGGAGCCGTTTTTT
once,TRBD1,TRBV11-2,TRBJ1-5,CASSLAGGGNHPQHF,TGTGCCAGCAGCTTAGCAGGGGGCGGTAATCATCCCCAGCATTTT
.,TRBD2,TRBV4-3,TRBJ2-7,CVSSPDRAGGYQQYF,TGCGTCAGCAGCCCCGATCGAGCGGGAGGCTACCAGCAATACTTC
.,.,TRBV2,TRBJ2-3,CDGSFEDTQYF,TGTGACGGTAGTTTCGAAGATACGCAGTATTTT
many,TRBD2,TRBV10-3,TRBJ2-7,CAISDRGAGVDEQYF,TGTGCCATCAGTGATCGGGGAGCGGGAGTAGACGAGCAGTACTTC
.,.,TRBV6-5,TRBJ1-1,CASSFGQTNTEVFF,TGTGCCAGCAGCTTCGGACAGACCAACACTGAAGTTTTCTTT
.,.,TRBV11-2,TRBJ2-7,CASSSIGNSYEHYF,TGTGCCAGCAGCTCTATCGGGAACTCATACGAGCATTACTTC
many,TRBD1,TRBV12-3/TRBV12-4,TRBJ1-6,CASSFSGGNSPLHF,TGTGCCAGCAGTTTCTCAGGGGGTAATTCACCCCTCCACTTT
.,.,TRBV29-1,TRBJ1-1,CRGEQEGYQNTEAYF,TGCAGGGGGGAACAGGAAGGCTATCAGAACACTGAAGCTTACTTT
.,TRBD1,TRBV11-2,TRBJ2-6,CASSMGGDRGISPTAANVLTF,TGTGCCAGCAGCATGGGGGGAGACAGGGGCATTTCCCCCACTGCGGCCAACGTCCTGACTTTC
.,.,TRBV29-1,TRBJ2-5,CSVEPDRWWQETQYF,TGCAGCGTTGAACCCGACAGGTGGTGGCAAGAGACCCAGTACTTC
.,TRBD2,TRBV30,TRBJ2-4,CAWNNRGVTKNIHYF,TGTGCCTGGAATAACCGGGGGGTAACCAAAAACATTCATTACTTC
.,.,TRBV5-1,TRBJ2-1,CASSLTGVYEQFF,TGCGCCAGCAGCTTAACAGGTGTCTATGAGCAGTTCTTC
.,TRBD1,TRBV4-3,TRBJ1-6,CASSQVPAGGNNSLLF,TGCGCCAGCAGCCAAGTACCAGCAGGGGGAAATAATTCACTCCTCTTT
.,.,TRBV24-1,TRBJ1-3,CATSDLSSGKSIYF,TGTGCCACCAGTGATTTGAGCTCTGGAAAGTCCATATATTTT
medium-sized,.,TRBV4-3,TRBJ2-6,CASSQGTPGANVLTF,TGCGCCAGCAGCCAGGGGACACCTGGGGCCAACGTCCTGACTTTC
.,.,TRBV12-3/TRBV12-4,TRBJ1-2,CGSSSGGMGYTF,TGTGGCAGCAGCTCTGGAGGTATGGGCTATACCTTC
.,TRBD1,TRBV6-5,TRBJ2-1,CASSQRQGSEQFF,TGTGCCAGCAGTCAACGACAGGGGAGTGAGCAATTCTTC
few,TRBD2,TRBV2,TRBJ2-3,CASNKRDDTDTQYF,TGTGCCAGCAACAAGCGGGATGACACAGATACGCAGTATTTT
.,.,TRBV11-1,TRBJ2-4,CASSFPGTSGTKNIHHF,TGTGCCAGCAGCTTTCCCGGGACCAGCGGGACAAAAAACATTCATCACTTC
.,TRBD1,TRBV11-2,TRBJ1-3,CASSQGWDRGLTLSGNNIYF,TGTGCCAGCAGCCAAGGCTGGGACAGGGGACTTACTCTCTCTGGAAACAACATATATTTT
.,.,TRBV29-1,TRBJ2-6,CSVSVGSGANLLTF,TGTAGCGTTTCAGTTGGCTCTGGGGCCAACCTCCTGACTTTC
once,.,TRBV29-1,TRBJ2-1,CSVDLSRANTNEKYF,TGCAGCGTTGACCTTTCTAGGGCCAATACCAATGAGAAGTACTTC
.,.,TRBV5-4,TRBJ2-1,CASSLDSGLSYNEQFF,TGTGCCAGCAGCCTTGACAGTGGGCTTTCCTACAATGAGCAGTTCTTC
.,TRBD2,TRBV7-8,TRBJ2-4,CTSSLGLATNIQYF,TGTACCAGCAGCTTAGGACTAGCGACTAACATTCAATACTTC
once,.,TRBV6-1,TRBJ1-1,CASEMTISDAFF,TGTGCCAGTGAAATGACGATATCGGATGCTTTCTTT
.,TRBD1,TRBV10-3,TRBJ2-2,CAIARQGANTGELFF,TGTGCCATCGCCAGACAGGGCGCGAACACAGGGGAGCTGTTTTTT
medium-sized,TRBD2,TRBV6-2/TRBV6-3,TRBJ2-5,CASSSGLANTQYF,TGTGCCAGCAGTTCCGGACTAGCGAACACCCAGTACTTC
.,TRBD1,TRBV29-1,TRBJ2-3,CNAEYRDRGTDTKYF,TGCAACGCCGAATACAGGGACAGGGGTACAGATACGAAGTATTTT
.,TRBD2,TRBV12-3/TRBV12-4,TRBJ2-3,CTSRVAGGSTDKQYF,TGTACCAGCAGGGTAGCGGGAGGGAGCACAGATAAGCAGTATTTT
many,.,TRBV28,TRBJ1-5,CASNQGNQPQHF,TGTGCCAGCAATCAAGGGAATCAGCCCCAGCATTTT
many,TRBD2,TRBV4-1,TRBJ2-7,CASSQDRVRTSGRAYEQYF,TGCGCCAGCAGCCAAGATCGGGTTAGGACTAGCGGGAGGGCCTACGAGCAGTACTTC
many,.,TRBV5-6,TRBJ1-1,CASSLTANTEAFF,TGTGCCAGCAGCTTGACGGCGAACACTGAAGCTTTCTTT
.,.,TRBV11-2,TRBJ2-5,CASSLTPHDGESQYF,TGTGCCAGCAGTTTAACCCCCCATGACGGGGAGAGTCAGTACTTC
.,.,TRBV4-2,TRBJ1-5,CASSPHIRGGTGPQLQHF,TGTGCCAGCAGCCCCCACATACGAGGAGGCACAGGGCCTCAGCTCCAGCATTTT
.,.,TRBV5-6,TRBJ1-5,CASSILGRGDQPQDF,TGTGCCAGCAGCATCTTGGGCAGGGGCGATCAACCCCAGGATTTT
.,.,TRBV28,TRBJ2-1,CTSTGQRSLSEQFF,TGTACCAGCACCGGACAGCGAAGCCTAAGTGAGCAGTTCTTC
.,TRBD1,TRBV6-2/TRBV6-3,TRBJ1-5,CASNIKGQVSILVNQPQHF,TGCGCTAGCAATATCAAGGGACAGGTTTCGATATTGGTCAATCAGCCCCAGCATTTT
.,TRBD1,TRBV11-2,TRBJ2-7,CARSLRLTGENEQYF,TGTGCCAGGAGTTTACGATTGACAGGGGAGAACGAGCAGTACTTC